These T cell receptor beta chains were read from a single sample in a study of T cell responses to AZD1222 COVID-19 vaccine. The data were produced by immunoSEQ multiplex PCR, yet TCRdb's version contains in-frame clones alone and is incomplete. The sample shows around 130,000 clones, 85% to 90% of them seen only once. The source material was peripheral blood, sampled on day 0 of AZD1222 vaccination. These receptors were taken from an adult in good health. Both conserved end residues are part of each CDR3. D genes are given only for firm matches. Clone size is shown for a subset of rows, as once, few, many or a class of expanded clone.

d_gene: NA
abundance: NA
j_gene: TRBJ1-1
v_gene: TRBV7-2
CDR3aa: CASSLESGVEAFF
CDR3nt: TGTGCCAGCAGCTTAGAATCAGGCGTTGAAGCTTTCTTT

d_gene: TRBD1
abundance: NA
j_gene: TRBJ1-1
v_gene: TRBV6-2/TRBV6-3
CDR3aa: CASSYPSRGDAEAFF
CDR3nt: TGTGCCAGCAGTTATCCGTCCAGGGGGGACGCTGAAGCTTTCTTT

d_gene: NA
abundance: NA
j_gene: TRBJ2-7
v_gene: TRBV7-8
CDR3aa: CASSGGRHEQYF
CDR3nt: TGTGCCAGCAGCGGGGGGCGCCACGAGCAGTACTTC

d_gene: NA
abundance: NA
j_gene: TRBJ2-7
v_gene: TRBV6-5
CDR3aa: CASSQQGGRLYEQYF
CDR3nt: TGTGCCAGCAGCCAACAGGGTGGGAGGCTCTACGAGCAGTACTTC

d_gene: NA
abundance: NA
j_gene: TRBJ1-2
v_gene: TRBV6-2/TRBV6-3
CDR3aa: CASSTPRGRLDYGYTF
CDR3nt: TGTGCCAGCAGTACCCCCCGGGGGAGGCTTGACTATGGCTACACCTTC

d_gene: NA
abundance: NA
j_gene: TRBJ2-1
v_gene: TRBV7-9
CDR3aa: CASISSGGSSYNEQFF
CDR3nt: TGTGCCAGCATAAGCTCTGGAGGGAGCTCCTACAATGAGCAGTTCTTC

d_gene: NA
abundance: NA
j_gene: TRBJ1-2
v_gene: TRBV27
CDR3aa: CASSSPGREGYGYTF
CDR3nt: TGTGCCAGCAGTTCCCCGGGTAGGGAGGGCTATGGCTACACCTTC

d_gene: NA
abundance: NA
j_gene: TRBJ2-5
v_gene: TRBV2
CDR3aa: CASSAGQTFSGETQYF
CDR3nt: TGTGCCAGCAGTGCAGGACAGACTTTCAGCGGAGAGACCCAGTACTTC

d_gene: TRBD1
abundance: NA
j_gene: TRBJ1-4
v_gene: TRBV7-9
CDR3aa: CASSSPGQGAREKLFF
CDR3nt: TGTGCCAGCAGCTCCCCGGGACAGGGGGCGCGTGAAAAACTGTTTTTT

d_gene: NA
abundance: NA
j_gene: TRBJ1-2
v_gene: TRBV6-5
CDR3aa: CASSYSGAGVYGYTF
CDR3nt: TGTGCCAGCAGTTACTCCGGGGCTGGGGTGTATGGCTACACCTTC

d_gene: NA
abundance: NA
j_gene: TRBJ1-3
v_gene: TRBV19
CDR3aa: CASSLQLSGNTIYF
CDR3nt: TGTGCCAGTAGCCTACAGCTCTCTGGAAACACCATATATTTT

d_gene: NA
abundance: few
j_gene: TRBJ2-7
v_gene: TRBV7-9
CDR3aa: CASSPDIYYEQYF
CDR3nt: TGTGCCAGCAGCCCGGACATATACTACGAGCAGTACTTC

d_gene: TRBD1
abundance: NA
j_gene: TRBJ2-1
v_gene: TRBV9
CDR3aa: CASSVGQGASYNEQFF
CDR3nt: TGTGCCAGCAGCGTAGGACAGGGGGCGTCCTACAATGAGCAGTTCTTC

d_gene: NA
abundance: NA
j_gene: TRBJ1-6
v_gene: TRBV10-3
CDR3aa: CAISTSRGDSPLHF
CDR3nt: TGTGCCATCAGCACCAGCCGGGGTGATTCACCCCTCCACTTT

d_gene: NA
abundance: NA
j_gene: TRBJ1-4
v_gene: TRBV27
CDR3aa: CASSIDGHLQKLFF
CDR3nt: TGTGCCAGCAGTATCGATGGACACCTACAAAAACTGTTTTTT

d_gene: NA
abundance: NA
j_gene: TRBJ2-2
v_gene: TRBV21-1
CDR3aa: CASSMGPETAGELFF
CDR3nt: TGTGCCAGCAGCATGGGTCCCGAGACCGCCGGGGAGCTGTTTTTT